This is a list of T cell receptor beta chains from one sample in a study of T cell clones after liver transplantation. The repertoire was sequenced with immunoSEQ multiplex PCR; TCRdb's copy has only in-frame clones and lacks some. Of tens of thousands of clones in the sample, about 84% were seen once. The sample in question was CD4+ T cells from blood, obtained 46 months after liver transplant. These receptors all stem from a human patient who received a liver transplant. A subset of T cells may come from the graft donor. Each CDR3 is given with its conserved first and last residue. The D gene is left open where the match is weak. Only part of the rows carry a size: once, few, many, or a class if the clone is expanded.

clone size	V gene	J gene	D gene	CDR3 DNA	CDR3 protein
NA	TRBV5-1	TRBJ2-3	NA	TGCGCCAGCAGCCAAGACACAGGAACAGATACGCAGTATTTT	CASSQDTGTDTQYF
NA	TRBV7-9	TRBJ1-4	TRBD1	TGTGCCAGCAGCTATTCTACAGGGGGCCGGAATGAAAAACTGTTTTTT	CASSYSTGGRNEKLFF
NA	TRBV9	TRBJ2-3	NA	TGTGCCAGCACCCGGAGGTCGGCACCCGGGGGAGATACGCAGTATTTT	CASTRRSAPGGDTQYF
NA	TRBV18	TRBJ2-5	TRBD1	TGTGCCAGCTCACCACCTATTGAACAGGGGGACCAAGAGACCCAGTACTTC	CASSPPIEQGDQETQYF
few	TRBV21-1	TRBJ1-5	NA	TGTGCCAGCAGCAAACTTTGCCCAGACAATCAGCCCCAGCATTTT	CASSKLCPDNQPQHF
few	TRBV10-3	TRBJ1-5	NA	TGTGCCATCTCCAGGGAGGCCAATCAGCCCCAGCATTTT	CAISREANQPQHF
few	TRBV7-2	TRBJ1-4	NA	TGTGCCAGCAGCAGACAGGTCAGGGAAAAACTGTTTTTT	CASSRQVREKLFF
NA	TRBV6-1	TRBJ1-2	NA	TGTGCCAGCAGTCACTGGGACACTTACTATGGCTACACCTTC	CASSHWDTYYGYTF
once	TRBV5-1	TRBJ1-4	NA	TGCGCCAGCAGCTTGGACAGCGACAATGAAAAACTGTTTTTT	CASSLDSDNEKLFF
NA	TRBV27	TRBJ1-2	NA	TGTGCCAGCAGTTCTCCAGCCCTGGGACGTAGTGGCTACACCTTC	CASSSPALGRSGYTF
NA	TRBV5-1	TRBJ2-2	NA	TGCGCCAGCAGCTTGGATCAGGGAAGGGCCGGGGAGCTGTTTTTT	CASSLDQGRAGELFF
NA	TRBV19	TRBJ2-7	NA	TGTGCCAGTAGCGGAGGCAGGGGATCCTACGAGCAGTACTTC	CASSGGRGSYEQYF
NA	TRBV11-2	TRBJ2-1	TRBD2	TGTGCCAGCAGCGCCTCTTTACTAGCGGGAGTTAACAATGAGCAGTTCTTC	CASSASLLAGVNNEQFF
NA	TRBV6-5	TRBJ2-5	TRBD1	TGTGCCAGCACGGACAGGGATCGGGAGACGACCCAGTACTTC	CASTDRDRETTQYF
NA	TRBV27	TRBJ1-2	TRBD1	TGTGCCAGCAGTTATGGGGACAGGCTTAACTATGGCTACACCTTC	CASSYGDRLNYGYTF
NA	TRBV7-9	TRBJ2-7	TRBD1	TGTGCCAGCAGCCGGCCAGACAGGGGAGGCTCCTACGAGCAGTACTTC	CASSRPDRGGSYEQYF
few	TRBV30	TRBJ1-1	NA	TGTGCCTGGAGTGTACTAAGAGATAAGGCAGAGAAAGAAGCTTTCTTT	CAWSVLRDKAEKEAFF
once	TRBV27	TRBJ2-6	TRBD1	TGTGCCAGCACGGGATTAGGTAACAGGGGGAACTCTGGGGCCAACGTCCTGACTTTC	CASTGLGNRGNSGANVLTF
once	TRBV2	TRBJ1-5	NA	TGTGCCAGCAGTCGAGACAGATACAATCAGCCCCAGCATTTT	CASSRDRYNQPQHF
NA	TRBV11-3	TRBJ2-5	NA	TGTGCCAGCAGCCCGGGACTCACGTACCAAGAGACCCAGTACTTC	CASSPGLTYQETQYF
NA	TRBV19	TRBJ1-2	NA	TGTGCCAGTAGTCCCGGGAGGGGCAAGTATGGCTACACCTTC	CASSPGRGKYGYTF
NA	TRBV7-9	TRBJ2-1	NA	TGTGCCGTCCCGAACATTGGGTTCTTC	CAVPNIGFF
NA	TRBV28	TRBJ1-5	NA	TGTGCCAGTACCCCAGGCCACCGGCTGGGGCCCCAGCATTTT	CASTPGHRLGPQHF
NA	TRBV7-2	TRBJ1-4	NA	TGTGCCAGCAGCTTATTCGGGGCTAATGAAAAACTGTTTTTT	CASSLFGANEKLFF
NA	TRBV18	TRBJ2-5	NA	TGTGCCAGCTCACCACCCAGCTTAGGGTCAGAGACCCAGTACTTC	CASSPPSLGSETQYF
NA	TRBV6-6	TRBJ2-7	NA	TGTGCCAGCAGTTACTCGGTTCGGGACAAATCCTACGAGCAGTACTTC	CASSYSVRDKSYEQYF
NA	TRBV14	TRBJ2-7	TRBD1	TGTGCCAGCAGCCAAGATCGGTTCTGGGTAGGGGGACAGCAAAAGTACGAGCAGTACTTC	CASSQDRFWVGGQQKYEQYF
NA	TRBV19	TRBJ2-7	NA	TGTGCCAGTCGACAACAGGGTGCTGCCTACGAGCAGTACTTC	CASRQQGAAYEQYF